This T cell receptor (beta chain) emerged from a study of vaccination and CD4 T cells after COVID-19. Study-wide results and caveats: Researchers looked at relatively few convalescent patients and had no early post-infection timepoints. Convalescent patients' vaccine-specific clones were spike mono-reactive in 304 of 307 cases.

CD4+ T cells that had been cultured provided DNA sequenced with the Oncomine TCR Beta short-read assay. TCRdb reprocessed the PCR reads with MiXCR, giving one entry per CDR3 protein. The table lists some 21,000 distinct CDR3 sequences, 55% to 70% of them singletons. The J segment lost 5 bases and the V segment lost 5 bases, leaving 11 bases of the junction unmatched. The germline CDR1 and CDR2 sequences are SGHTA and FQGNSA. This CDR3 region has 16 residues. Described treatment: approximately nine-day PBMC culture with coronavirus spike peptide pools or control peptides (ViraFEST assay). TCR sequencing followed the expansion of antigen-specific T cells with peptide pools in ViraFEST. Culture of under 2.5 million PBMCs per well took place with around 10 IU/ml IL-2 and 9 to 10 ug/ml peptide pools. This clonotype has a single count. Its cognate antigen is unknown.

The V gene is TRBV7-2, the J gene TRBJ2-5; 10 bases align to TRBD1. The sequence was collected from a human donor who received a COVID-19 vaccine. The sample here was CD4+ T cells from blood, cultured in vitro, taken after SARS-CoV-2 vaccination. The CDR3 loop reads CASSGGGTGVHETQYF. CDR3 nucleotide sequence: TGTGCCAGCAGCGGAGGGGGGACAGGGGTCCACGAGACCCAGTACTTC.